The 31 T cell receptor beta chains in this list originate from one sample, sequenced in a study of T cells and Merkel cell carcinoma outcomes. This table comes from immunoSEQ multiplex PCR, and its TCRdb copy is limited to in-frame clones, with some not included. The profile covers 15,000 to 19,000 clones, with about 90% appearing a single time and around 7.9% taken by the ten largest. Source material: tumor tissue from Merkel cell carcinoma. Source of these receptors: a human donor with Merkel cell carcinoma.

The rearrangement joins TRBV2 to TRBJ2-4; 9 bases fit TRBD1. The V segment lost 6 bases and the J segment 10 bases; nucleotides outside the gene matches: 7. Germline CDR1 is SNHLY and CDR2 is FYNNEI. There are 13 residues in the CDR3. The CDR3 DNA reads TGTGCCAGCAGGAGGGACAGGGCGGCGATTCAGTACTTC. Protein product: CASRRDRAAIQYF.

The chain links TRBV30 to TRBJ2-7; D gene uncertain. Germline lookup yields CDR1 GTSNPN and CDR2 SVGIG (reference sequence). The length of the CDR3 is 11 residues. Trimming stripped 0 bases from V and 6 bases from J, with 6 bases between. The chain's CDR3 is CAWSVVGEQYF. The CDR3 nucleotides read TGTGCCTGGAGTGTAGTGGGCGAGCAGTACTTC. Based on the CDR3 plus reference TRBV30 and TRBJ2-7, the full variable domain is SQTIHQWPATLVQPVGSPLSLECTVEGTSNPNLYWYRQAAGRGLQLLFYSVGIGQISSEVPQNLSASRPQDRQFILSSKKLLLSDSGFYLCAWSVVGEQYFGPGTRLTVT.

The V and J genes are TRBV5-5 and TRBJ1-5; D gene ambiguous. The CDR3 has 13 amino acids. Per germline, CDR1 SGHKS and CDR2 YYEKEE (reference sequence). Trimming left V 1 base short and J 4 bases short, with 6 bases between. The CDR3 is CASSLMGNQPQHF. CDR3 in DNA: TGTGCCAGCAGCTTGATGGGGAATCAGCCCCAGCATTTT.

V and J are TRBV5-5 and TRBJ1-2; a weak D match, TRBD1 (5 bases). Per germline, CDR1 SGHKS and CDR2 YYEKEE (reference sequence). The CDR3 runs 17 residues. Between the trimmed V and J ends, which lost 4 bases and 0 bases, there was a span of 19 bases. CDR3 sequence (DNA): TGTGCCAGCAGCCCGGGACCCCAACTGCAAGCTAACTATGGCTACACCTTC. It translates to CASSPGPQLQANYGYTF.

The genes are TRBV9 and TRBJ2-4, with TRBD2 identical over 14 bases. The CDR3 length is 18 residues. Germline V lookup: CDR1 SGDLS, CDR2 YYNGEE. V was clipped by 4 bases and J by 0 bases; unmatched bases: 6. Here the CDR3 reads CASSPGLAGEVAKNIQYF. Here the CDR3 DNA reads TGTGCCAGCAGCCCGGGACTAGCGGGGGAGGTAGCCAAAAACATTCAGTACTTC. Using reference TRBV9 and TRBJ2-4 for the parts outside the CDR3, the full variable domain is DSGVTQTPKHLITATGQRVTLRCSPRSGDLSVYWYQQSLDQGLQFLIQYYNGEERAKGNILERFSAQQFPDLHSELNLSSLELGDSALYFCASSPGLAGEVAKNIQYFGAGTRLSVL.

The V call is TRBV7-8, the J call TRBJ2-5; D remains unclear. Germline loops: CDR1 SGHVS, CDR2 FQNEAQ. The CDR3 covers 11 residues. V lost 4 bases to trimming and J lost 7 bases, with 7 bases between them. The CDR3 reads CASSSRRTQYF. CDR3 nucleotides: TGTGCCAGCAGCTCCCGGAGGACCCAGTACTTC.

This clone appeared a single time. The J gene is TRBJ2-5, the V gene TRBV11-2, with 8 positions matching TRBD1. V shed 0 bases, J shed 2 bases, and the junction held 14 bases outside the gene matches. The CDR3 is 19 amino acids. CDR1 SGHAT and CDR2 FQNNGV come from the germline V gene. The CDR3 DNA follows: TGTGCCAGCAGCTTAGAAGATCTGGGCAGGGGGCCGACACAAGAGACCCAGTACTTC. This translates into CASSLEDLGRGPTQETQYF.

The chain combines TRBV9 with TRBJ2-3, with D possibly TRBD2 on 6 matching bases. V was trimmed by 0 bases and J by 4 bases, leaving 6 bases between them. This CDR3 has 13 amino acids. The V gene's germline CDR1 is SGDLS and CDR2 YYNGEE. The CDR3 loop reads CASSVGGADTQYF. Written as DNA, the CDR3 is TGTGCCAGCAGCGTAGGGGGGGCAGATACGCAGTATTTT.

About this clone: A far larger clone lies a single base away; this is likely a read error. This chain links TRBV29-1 with TRBJ2-7; D is uncertain. Germline V gene lookup returns CDR1 SQVTM and CDR2 ANQGSEA. Trimming removed 1 base at V and 7 bases at J, with 14 bases between. This CDR3 is built from 13 residues. CDR3 protein: CSVEGRFAKEQYF. CDR3 in DNA: TGCAGCGTTGAAGGCCGTTTTGCGAAGGAGCAGTACTTC.

This chain joins TRBV14 and TRBJ1-1; D gene unclear. Trimming stripped 1 base from V and 8 bases from J, with 5 bases between. Germline assignment: CDR1 SGHDN and CDR2 FVKESK. The length of the CDR3 is 11 residues. In nucleotides, the CDR3 is TGTGCCAGCAGCCAAGTCCGGGAAGCTTTCTTT. Its protein product is CASSQVREAFF.

CDR3 DNA sequence: TGTGCCAGTAGTAAAACAGGGGTCGGCTACACCTTC. It specifies CASSKTGVGYTF. This chain joins TRBV19 and TRBJ1-2; 7 nucleotides align to TRBD1. This CDR3 is 12 amino acids long. Germline V CDR1 and CDR2: LNHDA, SQIVND (reference sequence). The junction had 4 bases not matched to a gene; V was cut back by 4 bases and J by 8 bases.

This chain connects TRBV25-1 to TRBJ2-3; D is ambiguous. CDR3 length: 13 residues. Germline values: CDR1 MGHDK, CDR2 SYGVNS. Between the trimmed V and J ends, which lost 3 bases and 4 bases, there was a span of 8 bases. CDR3 protein: CASSENVADTQYF. The CDR3 DNA reads TGTGCCAGCAGTGAGAACGTAGCAGATACGCAGTATTTT.

This clone is a singleton in its sample. The chain employs TRBV5-1 and TRBJ2-7, with TRBD1 matching 8 bases. There are 14 residues in the CDR3. The germline V gene encodes CDR1 SGHRS and CDR2 YFSETQ. With 4 bases clipped from V and 4 bases from J, the junction kept 7 bases outside the gene matches. The CDR3 loop is CASSPGTGEYEQYF. DNA of the CDR3: TGCGCCAGCAGCCCCGGGACAGGAGAATACGAGCAGTACTTC. The variable domain in full, with the rest retrieved from reference TRBV5-1 and TRBJ2-7, is KAGVTQTPRYLIKTRGQQVTLSCSPISGHRSVSWYQQTPGQGLQFLFEYFSETQRNKGNFPGRFSGRQFSNSRSEMNVSTLELGDSALYLCASSPGTGEYEQYFGPGTRLTVT.

The chain uses TRBV2 and TRBJ1-1, with 8 bases that match TRBD1. Germline CDR1 is SNHLY and CDR2 is FYNNEI. V shed 5 bases and J 3 bases; nucleotides not matched to a gene: 5. The CDR3 loop spans 14 amino acids. CDR3 sequence: CASSKQGEDTEAFF. The CDR3 coding sequence is TGTGCCAGCAGTAAACAGGGGGAGGACACTGAAGCTTTCTTT.

V usage is TRBV5-1 and J usage is TRBJ1-3; 8 nucleotides agree with TRBD1. The CDR3 runs to 15 residues. The V and J ends lost 7 bases and 1 base, in that order; junction bases with no gene match: 7. CDR1 and CDR2 from the germline V gene are SGHRS and YFSETQ. This CDR3 reads CASRPTGGSGNTIYF. CDR3 sequence (DNA): TGCGCCAGCCGACCTACAGGGGGATCTGGAAACACCATATATTTT.

Only a few counts were recorded for this clone. V is TRBV27 and J is TRBJ1-5, with D perhaps matching TRBD1 (5 bases). Germline assignment: CDR1 MNHEY and CDR2 SMNVEV (reference sequence). The CDR3 covers 15 residues. V lost 0 bases and J 1 base, leaving 7 bases between the germline ends. Written as DNA, the CDR3 is TGTGCCAGCAGTTTATCAGGGGAAAGCAATCAGCCCCAGCATTTT. Translating gives CASSLSGESNQPQHF.

With respect to this clone: At one boundary the junction diverges from the germline segment, which might be a read error. The chain uses TRBV6-5 and TRBJ2-2; no definite D call. The CDR3 is 12 residues long. CDR1 is MNHEY and CDR2 is SVGAGI in the germline V gene. The CDR3 loop is CVSSRVVGELFF. The CDR3 DNA is TGTGTCAGCAGTAGGGTTGTTGGGGAGCTGTTTTTT.

The chain uses TRBV7-9 and TRBJ2-1, with 8 bases aligning to TRBD2. Germline-derived CDR1 and CDR2 are SEHNR and FQNEAQ (reference sequence). Losses at the gene ends were 0 bases for V and 12 bases for J; bases not matched to a gene: 1. This CDR3 comprises 12 residues. CDR3 DNA: TGTGCCAGCAGCTTAGCTCTAGCGGGGCAGTTCTTC. Encoded protein: CASSLALAGQFF. The variable domain in full, completed from reference TRBV7-9 and TRBJ2-1, reads DTGVSQNPRHKITKRGQNVTFRCDPISEHNRLYWYRQTLGQGPEFLTYFQNEAQLEKSRLLSDRFSAERPKGSFSTLEIQRTEQGDSAMYLCASSLALAGQFFGPGTRLTVL.

The CDR3 nucleotides read TGTGCCAGCAGCTTAGGAAGGGCGGGATGGGGGGACATTCAGTACTTC. It translates to CASSLGRAGWGDIQYF. The chain has TRBV11-2 and TRBJ2-4; D might be TRBD2 (6 bases). The CDR3 sequence is 16 residues long. The germline V gene has CDR1 SGHAT and CDR2 FQNNGV. Trimming removed 1 base at V and 8 bases at J, with 18 bases between. The whole variable domain, remainder taken from reference TRBV11-2 and TRBJ2-4, is EAGVAQSPRYKIIEKRQSVAFWCNPISGHATLYWYQQILGQGPKLLIQFQNNGVVDDSQLPKDRFSAERLKGVDSTLKIQPAKLEDSAVYLCASSLGRAGWGDIQYFGAGTRLSVL.

This clone was observed a single time. The V gene is TRBV27, the J gene TRBJ2-7, with TRBD2 matching over 8 bases. This CDR3 region has 15 residues. The junction had 5 bases not matched to a gene; V was cut back by 4 bases and J by 0 bases. The germline V gene has CDR1 MNHEY and CDR2 SMNVEV (reference sequence). CDR3 in DNA: TGTGCCAGCAGTTCGGGGGGGTCGATCTCCTACGAGCAGTACTTC. Protein product: CASSSGGSISYEQYF.

This sequence joins TRBV7-9 and TRBJ2-1; 8 nucleotides align to TRBD2. The CDR3 has 16 residues. V gave up 5 bases and J gave up 3 bases; unmatched junction bases: 9. CDR1 and CDR2 from the germline V gene are SEHNR and FQNEAQ (reference sequence). The CDR3 is CASSLGSGSYYNEQFF. The CDR3 nucleotides are TGTGCCAGCAGCCTAGGGAGCGGGAGTTACTACAATGAGCAGTTCTTC.

The genes are TRBV7-3 and TRBJ2-1; TRBD2 agrees at 11 bases. This CDR3 has 15 amino acids. The germline CDR1 and CDR2 sequences are SGHTA and FQGTGA. The trim removed 0 bases at V and 6 bases at J, leaving 1 base unmatched. The CDR3 protein is CASSLTGTSGNEQFF. The CDR3 bases are TGTGCCAGCAGCTTAACAGGGACTAGCGGCAATGAGCAGTTCTTC.

V usage is TRBV2 and J usage is TRBJ2-3; 9 positions match TRBD2. Germline trimming cut 8 bases from V and 2 bases from J; bases unmatched to any gene: 5. CDR1 is SNHLY and CDR2 is FYNNEI in the germline V gene. The CDR3 extends over 14 amino acids. CDR3: CASDQRGDTDTQYF. For the CDR3, the DNA is TGTGCCAGCGACCAGCGGGGGGACACAGATACGCAGTATTTT.

A single count supports this clone. The V call is TRBV30, the J call TRBJ2-5; 10 bases fit TRBD1. Germline CDR1 reads GTSNPN; CDR2 reads SVGIG (reference sequence). This CDR3 has 15 residues. V was pared by 0 bases and J by 5 bases, with 6 bases of the junction left unmatched. The CDR3 DNA reads as TGTGCCTGGAGTGTACAGACAGGGGGCCGGGAGACCCAGTACTTC. Its protein is CAWSVQTGGRETQYF. Full variable domain (outside the CDR3, taken from reference TRBV30 and TRBJ2-5): SQTIHQWPATLVQPVGSPLSLECTVEGTSNPNLYWYRQAAGRGLQLLFYSVGIGQISSEVPQNLSASRPQDRQFILSSKKLLLSDSGFYLCAWSVQTGGRETQYFGPGTRLLVL.

This chain uses TRBV27 with TRBJ2-5, with 9 positions matching TRBD2. V was pared by 4 bases and J by 5 bases, with 2 bases of the junction left unmatched. In germline, CDR1 is MNHEY, CDR2 SMNVEV (reference sequence). CDR3 length: 13 residues. CDR3 region: CASSWREGETQYF. The CDR3 DNA is TGTGCCAGCAGTTGGCGGGAGGGGGAGACCCAGTACTTC.

J is TRBJ2-5 and V is TRBV4-2; perhaps TRBD2 as D (5 bases). V lost 0 bases and J lost 4, with 9 bases in between. Germline V lookup: CDR1 LGHNA, CDR2 YNFKEQ. CDR3 length: 14 residues. CDR3 sequence: CASSQELEGETQYF. CDR3 nucleotides: TGTGCCAGCAGCCAAGAACTAGAGGGAGAGACCCAGTACTTC.

The CDR3 reads CASTNLEGGAGYTF. CDR3 nucleotide sequence: TGTGCCAGCACGAATCTCGAGGGGGGAGCGGGCTACACCTTC. The rearrangement links TRBV6-5 to TRBJ1-2; maybe TRBD1 (6 bases). The CDR3 totals 14 residues. Germline V gene sequence: CDR1 MNHEY, CDR2 SVGAGI. V gave up 7 bases and J gave up 8 bases, with 20 bases separating them.

The chain combines TRBV4-1 with TRBJ1-5, with D unclear. CDR3 length: 16 residues. Germline V gives CDR1 MGHRA, CDR2 YSYEKL. Between the trimmed V and J ends, which lost 0 bases and 4 bases, there was a span of 13 bases. The CDR3 DNA reads as TGCGCCAGCAGCCAAGAAGGTTTTAAGGAGAATCAGCCCCAGCATTTT. Translating gives CASSQEGFKENQPQHF.

V gene TRBV6-5 combines with J gene TRBJ1-1; no reliable D call. The length of the CDR3 is 14 residues. Germline lookup yields CDR1 MNHEY and CDR2 SVGAGI. V lost 2 bases to trimming and J lost 0 bases, with 7 bases between them. The CDR3 reads CASSYEQMNTEAFF. CDR3 nucleotide sequence: TGTGCCAGCAGTTACGAGCAAATGAACACTGAAGCTTTCTTT.

This rearrangement joins TRBV10-3 to TRBJ2-7; weak D call: TRBD1 (5 bases). This CDR3 has 14 amino acids. The germline gives CDR1 ENHRY, CDR2 SYGVKD. Trimming removed 9 bases at V and 0 bases at J, with 15 bases between. CDR3 coding DNA: TGTGCCATGGAAGACAGCTTTTTCTCCTACGAGCAGTACTTC. This gives the protein CAMEDSFFSYEQYF.

The CDR3 loop is CASSYSARQFF. As DNA, the CDR3 is TGTGCCAGCAGTTACAGCGCACGGCAGTTCTTC. The J gene is TRBJ2-1, the V gene TRBV6-1, with D unclear. This CDR3 has 11 amino acids. In germline, CDR1 is MNHNS, CDR2 SASEGT. Between the trimmed V and J ends, which lost 5 bases and 12 bases, there was a span of 11 bases.